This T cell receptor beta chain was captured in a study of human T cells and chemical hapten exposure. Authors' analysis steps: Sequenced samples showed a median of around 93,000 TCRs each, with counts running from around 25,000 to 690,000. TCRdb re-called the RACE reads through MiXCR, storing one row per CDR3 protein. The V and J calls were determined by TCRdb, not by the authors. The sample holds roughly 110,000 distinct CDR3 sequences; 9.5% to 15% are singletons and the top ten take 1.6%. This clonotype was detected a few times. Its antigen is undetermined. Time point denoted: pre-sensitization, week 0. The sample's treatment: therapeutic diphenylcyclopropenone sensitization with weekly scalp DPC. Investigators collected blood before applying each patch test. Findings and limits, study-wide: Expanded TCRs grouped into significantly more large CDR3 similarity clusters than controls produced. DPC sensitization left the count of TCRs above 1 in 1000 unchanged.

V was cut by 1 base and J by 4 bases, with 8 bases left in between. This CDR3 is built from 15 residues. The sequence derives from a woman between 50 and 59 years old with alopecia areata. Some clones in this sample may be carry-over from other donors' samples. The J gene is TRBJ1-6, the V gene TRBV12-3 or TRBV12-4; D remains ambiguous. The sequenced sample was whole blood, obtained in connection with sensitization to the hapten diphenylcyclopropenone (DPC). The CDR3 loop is CASSLEGAYNSPLHF. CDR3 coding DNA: TGTGCCAGCAGTTTAGAAGGAGCTTATAATTCACCCCTCCACTTT.